The source of this TCR beta chain is a study of blood T cell repertoires in COVID-19. Study details: Whether acute or convalescent, the COVID-19 samples came from the United States, Italy and Spain. PBMCs, B-cell-depleted T cells, or T cells were the source of the cDNA or gDNA that made up the material.

The junction had 8 bases not matched to a gene; V was cut back by 4 bases and J by 1 base. This CDR3 spans 16 amino acids. Germline-derived CDR1 and CDR2 are MGHRA and YSYEKL. Authors' methods: Reference gene primer amplification gave estimated nucleated cell counts. Repertoires were generated with immunoSEQ multiplex PCR, while TCRdb's copy carries only in-frame clones and drops some. Clone size and V and J calls were adopted from that table, with D and trimming inferred from the DNA. The repertoire consists of roughly 40,000 clones, with roughly 79% occurring once and the leading ten covering about 30%.

Material for sequencing was peripheral blood. The V call is TRBV4-1, the J call TRBJ2-5; 8 bases align to TRBD1. The source of this sequence is a woman of 80 years or more with acute or convalescent COVID-19. The CDR3, as DNA: TGCGCCAGCAGCCGTGACAGGGGTGGAGGCCAAGAGACCCAGTACTTC. It specifies CASSRDRGGGQETQYF.